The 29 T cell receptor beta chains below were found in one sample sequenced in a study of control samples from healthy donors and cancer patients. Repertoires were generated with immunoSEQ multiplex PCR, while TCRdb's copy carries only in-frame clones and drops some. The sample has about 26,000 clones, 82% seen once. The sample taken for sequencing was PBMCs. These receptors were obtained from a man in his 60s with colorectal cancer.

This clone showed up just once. CDR3 nucleotides: TGTGCCAGCTCAACGGGGAACTATGGCTACACCTTC. Translation: CASSTGNYGYTF. The chain recombines TRBV18 with TRBJ1-2; D is undetermined. Germline V gives CDR1 KGHSH, CDR2 LQKENI. The CDR3 has 12 residues. V lost 5 bases and J 2 bases, leaving 6 bases between the germline ends.

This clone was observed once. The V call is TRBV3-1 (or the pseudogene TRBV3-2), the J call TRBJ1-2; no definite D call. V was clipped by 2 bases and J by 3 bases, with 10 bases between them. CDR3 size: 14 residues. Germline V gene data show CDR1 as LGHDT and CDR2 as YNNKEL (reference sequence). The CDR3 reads CASSQSSIYYGYTF. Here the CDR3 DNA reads TGTGCCAGCAGCCAATCCAGTATTTACTATGGCTACACCTTC.

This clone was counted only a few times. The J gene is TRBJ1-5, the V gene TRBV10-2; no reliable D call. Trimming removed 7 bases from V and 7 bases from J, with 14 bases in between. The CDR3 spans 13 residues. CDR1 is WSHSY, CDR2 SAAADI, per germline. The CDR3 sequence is CASTYGVGQPQHF. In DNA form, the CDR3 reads TGCGCCAGCACGTACGGGGTCGGGCAGCCCCAGCATTTT.

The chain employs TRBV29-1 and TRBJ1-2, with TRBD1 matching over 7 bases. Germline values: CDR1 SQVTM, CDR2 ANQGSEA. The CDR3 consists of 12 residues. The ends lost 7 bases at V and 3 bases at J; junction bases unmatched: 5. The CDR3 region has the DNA TGCAGCGGACAGGGAGAGGACTATGGCTACACCTTC. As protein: CSGQGEDYGYTF.

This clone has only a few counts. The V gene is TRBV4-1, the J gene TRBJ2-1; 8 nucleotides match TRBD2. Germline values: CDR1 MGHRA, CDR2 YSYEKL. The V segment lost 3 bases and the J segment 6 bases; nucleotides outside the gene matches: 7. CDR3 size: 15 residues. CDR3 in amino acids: CASSQPGGTANEQFF. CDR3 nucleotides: TGCGCCAGCAGCCAGCCGGGGGGGACCGCCAATGAGCAGTTCTTC.

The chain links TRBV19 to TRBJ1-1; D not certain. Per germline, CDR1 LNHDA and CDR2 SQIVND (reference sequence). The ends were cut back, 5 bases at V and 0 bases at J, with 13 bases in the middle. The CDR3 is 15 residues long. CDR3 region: CASSLGLGMNTEAFF. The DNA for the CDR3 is TGTGCCAGTAGTTTGGGCCTCGGAATGAACACTGAAGCTTTCTTT.

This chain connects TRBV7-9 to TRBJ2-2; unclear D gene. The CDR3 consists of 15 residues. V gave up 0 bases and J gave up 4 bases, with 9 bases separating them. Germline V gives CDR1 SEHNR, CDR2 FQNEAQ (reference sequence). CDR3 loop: CASSLAGISTGELFF. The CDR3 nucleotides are TGTGCCAGCAGCTTAGCGGGGATTAGCACCGGGGAGCTGTTTTTT.

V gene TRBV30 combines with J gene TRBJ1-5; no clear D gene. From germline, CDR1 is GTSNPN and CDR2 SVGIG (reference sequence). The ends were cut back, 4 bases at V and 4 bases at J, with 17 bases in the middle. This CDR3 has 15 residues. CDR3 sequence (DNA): TGTGCCTGGACTGTGGGAGCCGGATTAAATCAGCCCCAGCATTTT. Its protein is CAWTVGAGLNQPQHF.

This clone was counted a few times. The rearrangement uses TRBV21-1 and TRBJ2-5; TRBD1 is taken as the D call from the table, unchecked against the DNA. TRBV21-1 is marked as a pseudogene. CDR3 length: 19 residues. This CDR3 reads CASSKVGPGQGDLQETQYF. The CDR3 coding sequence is TGTGCCAGCAGCAAAGTAGGGCCCGGGCAGGGGGACTTGCAAGAGACCCAGTACTTC.

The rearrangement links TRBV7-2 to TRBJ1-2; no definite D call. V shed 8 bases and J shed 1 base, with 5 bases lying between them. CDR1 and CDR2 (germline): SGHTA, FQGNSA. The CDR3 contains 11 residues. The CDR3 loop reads CASGSNYGYTF. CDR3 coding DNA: TGTGCCAGCGGAAGTAACTATGGCTACACCTTC.

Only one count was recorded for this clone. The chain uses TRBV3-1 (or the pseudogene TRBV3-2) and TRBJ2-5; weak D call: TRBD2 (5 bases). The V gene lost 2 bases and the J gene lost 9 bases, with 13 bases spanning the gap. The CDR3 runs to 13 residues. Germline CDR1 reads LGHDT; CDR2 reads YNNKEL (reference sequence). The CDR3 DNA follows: TGTGCCAGCAGCCAAAACGGACTTGGGCCCCAGTACTTC. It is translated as CASSQNGLGPQYF.

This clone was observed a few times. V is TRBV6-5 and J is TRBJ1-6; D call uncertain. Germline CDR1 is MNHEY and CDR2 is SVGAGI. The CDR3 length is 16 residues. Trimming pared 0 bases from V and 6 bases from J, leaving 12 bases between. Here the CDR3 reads CASSYSVLSLNSPLHF. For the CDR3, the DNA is TGTGCCAGCAGTTACTCTGTCCTTTCCCTTAATTCACCCCTCCACTTT.

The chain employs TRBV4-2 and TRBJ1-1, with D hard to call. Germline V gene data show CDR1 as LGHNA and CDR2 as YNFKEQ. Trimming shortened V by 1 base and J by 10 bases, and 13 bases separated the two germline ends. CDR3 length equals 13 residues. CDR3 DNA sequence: TGTGCCAGCAGCCAAGGGACGGACCCGAGAGCTTTCTTT. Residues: CASSQGTDPRAFF.

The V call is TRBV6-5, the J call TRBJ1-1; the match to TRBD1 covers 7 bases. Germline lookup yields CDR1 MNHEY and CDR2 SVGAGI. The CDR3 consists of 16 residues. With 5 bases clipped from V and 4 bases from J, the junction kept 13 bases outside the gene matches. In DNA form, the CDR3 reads TGTGCCAGCAGTAACTGGGGACTGACAGGGCTCACTGAAGCTTTCTTT. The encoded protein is CASSNWGLTGLTEAFF.

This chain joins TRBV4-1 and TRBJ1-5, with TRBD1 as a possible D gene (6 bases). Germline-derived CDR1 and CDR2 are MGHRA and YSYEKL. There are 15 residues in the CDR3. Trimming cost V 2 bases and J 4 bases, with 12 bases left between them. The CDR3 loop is CASSQQNTGNQPQHF. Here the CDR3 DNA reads TGCGCCAGCAGCCAACAAAATACAGGGAATCAGCCCCAGCATTTT.

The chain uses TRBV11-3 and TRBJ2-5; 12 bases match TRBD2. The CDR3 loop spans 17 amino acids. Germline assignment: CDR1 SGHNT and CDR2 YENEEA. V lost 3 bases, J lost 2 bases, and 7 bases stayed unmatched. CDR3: CASSFGRLAGVQETQYF. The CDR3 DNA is TGTGCCAGCAGCTTCGGTCGACTAGCGGGGGTACAAGAGACCCAGTACTTC.

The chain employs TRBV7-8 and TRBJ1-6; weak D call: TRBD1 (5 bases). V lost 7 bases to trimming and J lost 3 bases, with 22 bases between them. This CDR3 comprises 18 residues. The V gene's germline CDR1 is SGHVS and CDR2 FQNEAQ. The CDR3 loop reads CASNPFGGGGGYNSPLHF. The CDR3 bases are TGTGCCAGCAACCCTTTTGGGGGAGGTGGCGGCTATAATTCACCCCTCCACTTT.

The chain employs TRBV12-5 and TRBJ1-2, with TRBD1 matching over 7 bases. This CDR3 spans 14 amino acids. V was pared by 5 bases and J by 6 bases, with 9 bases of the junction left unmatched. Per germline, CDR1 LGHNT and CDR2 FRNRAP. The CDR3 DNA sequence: TGTGCTAGTGGTCCCCCGACAGGGAAGAATGGCTACACCTTC. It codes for CASGPPTGKNGYTF.

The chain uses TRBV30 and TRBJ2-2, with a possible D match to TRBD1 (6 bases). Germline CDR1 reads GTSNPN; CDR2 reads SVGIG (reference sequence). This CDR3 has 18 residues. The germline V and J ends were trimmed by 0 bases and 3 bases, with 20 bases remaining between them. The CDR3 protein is CAWSVPRTRDTYTGELFF. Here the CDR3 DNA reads TGTGCCTGGAGTGTACCAAGAACTCGGGACACTTACACCGGGGAGCTGTTTTTT.

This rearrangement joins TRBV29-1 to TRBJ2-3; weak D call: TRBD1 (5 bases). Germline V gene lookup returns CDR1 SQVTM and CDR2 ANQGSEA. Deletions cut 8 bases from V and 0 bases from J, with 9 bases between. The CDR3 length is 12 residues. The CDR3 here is CSSHRSTDTQYF. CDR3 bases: TGCAGCTCCCACAGGAGCACAGATACGCAGTATTTT.

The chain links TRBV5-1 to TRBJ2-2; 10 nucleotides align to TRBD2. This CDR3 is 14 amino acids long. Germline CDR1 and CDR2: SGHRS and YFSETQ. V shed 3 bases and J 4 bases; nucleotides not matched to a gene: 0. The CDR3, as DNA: TGCGCCAGCAGCTGGACTAGCGGCACCGGGGAGCTGTTTTTT. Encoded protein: CASSWTSGTGELFF.

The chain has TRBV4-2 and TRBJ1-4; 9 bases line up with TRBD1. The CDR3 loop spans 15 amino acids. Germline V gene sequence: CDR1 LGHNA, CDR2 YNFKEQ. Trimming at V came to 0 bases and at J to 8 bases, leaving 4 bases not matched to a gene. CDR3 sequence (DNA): TGTGCCAGCAGCCAAGAGACAGGGGGAAACGAAAAACTGTTTTTT. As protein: CASSQETGGNEKLFF.

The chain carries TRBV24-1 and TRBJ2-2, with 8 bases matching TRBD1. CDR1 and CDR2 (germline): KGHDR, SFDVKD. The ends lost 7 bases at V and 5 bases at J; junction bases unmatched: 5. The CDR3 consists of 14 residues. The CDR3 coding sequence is TGTGCCACCAGGGACAGGGAACTTACCGGGGAGCTGTTTTTT. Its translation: CATRDRELTGELFF.

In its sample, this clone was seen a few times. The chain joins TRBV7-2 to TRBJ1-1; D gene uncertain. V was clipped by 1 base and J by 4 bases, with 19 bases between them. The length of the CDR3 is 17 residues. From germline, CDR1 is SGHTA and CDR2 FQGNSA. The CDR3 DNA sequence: TGTGCCAGCAGCTTAGTCGGGCTGGGAATGAGGCCCACTGAAGCTTTCTTT. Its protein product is CASSLVGLGMRPTEAFF.

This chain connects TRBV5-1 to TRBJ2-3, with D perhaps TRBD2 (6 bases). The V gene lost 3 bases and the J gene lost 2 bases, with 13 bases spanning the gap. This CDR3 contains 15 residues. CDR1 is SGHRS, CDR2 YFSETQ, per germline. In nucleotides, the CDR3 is TGCGCCAGCAGCTACGGGGACTGGCCCACAGATACGCAGTATTTT. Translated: CASSYGDWPTDTQYF.

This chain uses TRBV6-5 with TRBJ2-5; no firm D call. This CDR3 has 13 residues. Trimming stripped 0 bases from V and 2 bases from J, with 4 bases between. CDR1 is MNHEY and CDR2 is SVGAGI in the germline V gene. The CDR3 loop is CASSYSGQETQYF. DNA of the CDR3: TGTGCCAGCAGTTACTCCGGACAAGAGACCCAGTACTTC.

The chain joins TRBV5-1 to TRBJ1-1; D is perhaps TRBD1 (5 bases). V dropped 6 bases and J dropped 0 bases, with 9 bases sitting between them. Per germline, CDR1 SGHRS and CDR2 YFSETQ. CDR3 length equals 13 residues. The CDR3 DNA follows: TGCGCCAGCATGGGACTCTTGAACACTGAAGCTTTCTTT. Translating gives CASMGLLNTEAFF.

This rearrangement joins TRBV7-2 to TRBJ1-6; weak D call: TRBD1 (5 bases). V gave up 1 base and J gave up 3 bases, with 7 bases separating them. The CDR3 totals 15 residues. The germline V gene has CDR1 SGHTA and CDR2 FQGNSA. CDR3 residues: CASSLGQHYNSPLHF. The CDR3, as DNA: TGTGCCAGCAGCTTAGGACAGCACTATAATTCACCCCTCCACTTT. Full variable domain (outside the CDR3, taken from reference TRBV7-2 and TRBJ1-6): GAGVSQSPSNKVTEKGKDVELRCDPISGHTALYWYRQSLGQGLEFLIYFQGNSAPDKSGLPSDRFSAERTGGSVSTLTIQRTQQEDSAVYLCASSLGQHYNSPLHFGNGTRLTVT.

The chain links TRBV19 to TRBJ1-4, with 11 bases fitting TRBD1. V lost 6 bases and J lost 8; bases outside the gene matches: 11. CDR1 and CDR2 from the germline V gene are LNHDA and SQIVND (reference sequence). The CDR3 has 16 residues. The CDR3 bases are TGTGCCAGTAGGGACAGGGGGCGCGGAGAGGGGGAAAAACTGTTTTTT. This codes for CASRDRGRGEGEKLFF.